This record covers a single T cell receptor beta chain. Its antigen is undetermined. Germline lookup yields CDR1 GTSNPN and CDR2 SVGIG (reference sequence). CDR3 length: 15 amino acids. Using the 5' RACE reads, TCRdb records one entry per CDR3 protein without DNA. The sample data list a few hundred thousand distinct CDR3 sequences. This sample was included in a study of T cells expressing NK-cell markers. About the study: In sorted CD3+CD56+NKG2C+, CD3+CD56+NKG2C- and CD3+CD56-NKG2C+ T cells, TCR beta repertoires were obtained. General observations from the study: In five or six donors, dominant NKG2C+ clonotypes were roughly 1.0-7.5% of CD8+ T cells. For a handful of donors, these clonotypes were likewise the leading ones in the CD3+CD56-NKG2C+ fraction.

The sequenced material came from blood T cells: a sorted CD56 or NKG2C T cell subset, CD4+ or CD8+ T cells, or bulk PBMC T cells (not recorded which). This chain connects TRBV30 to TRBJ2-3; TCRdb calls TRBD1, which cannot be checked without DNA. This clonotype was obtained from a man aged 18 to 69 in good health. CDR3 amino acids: CAWTDGKGATDTQYF.